This TCR beta chain was recorded in a study of shared T cell receptors in the human thymus. The protocol was immunoSEQ multiplex PCR, while the TCRdb copy is restricted to in-frame clones and leaves out a portion. The sample has hundreds of thousands of clones, approximately 88% seen once. The V gene end was trimmed by 1 base and the J gene end by 6 bases; junction bases not matched to a gene: 15. Germline V lookup: CDR1 SQVTM, CDR2 ANQGSEA. This CDR3 is 18 amino acids long. Another study also made use of these data, one on human thymus T cells. That work contributes: Thymic and blood repertoires seemed to show skewed V and J gene use. Related research reported highly overlapping thymic repertoires among unrelated individuals.

This chain uses TRBV29-1 with TRBJ2-3; the match to TRBD2 covers 11 bases. Sequenced: thymocytes. The clonotype was recovered from a boy under two years old with a congenital heart defect. CDR3 in DNA: TGCAGCGTTGAAGGCGTAACTAGCGGGAGTGGCCTCCGCGATACGCAGTATTTT. Its translation: CSVEGVTSGSGLRDTQYF.